The clone carrying this T cell receptor (beta chain) was seen many times. Its antigen remains unidentified. These data originate in a study of T cells in Graves' hyperthyroidism and ophthalmopathy. Across the whole study: Any treatment followed the collection of peripheral blood at initial diagnosis. Findings and caveats of the study: Model-based prediction identified ophthalmopathy a median 6.5 months prior to its onset.

The CDR3 runs 17 residues. Germline V gene data show CDR1 as MNHNS and CDR2 as SASEGT. Between the trimmed V and J ends, which lost 7 bases and 3 bases, there was a span of 22 bases. RNA transcripts gave rise to amplified TCR beta CDR3 regions. A first-round RT-PCR of the TCR CDR3 used the HTBI primer set. TCRdb redid the calling of the multiplex PCR reads with MiXCR, one entry per CDR3 protein. The sample lists about 600,000 distinct CDR3 sequences, approximately 14% seen once, with under 15% in the top ten. Cells are PBMCs isolated from roughly 9.3 ml of fresh blood. The TCR originated in a woman in her forties or fifties with Graves' ophthalmopathy. The sample consisted of blood. The chain is built from TRBV6-1 and TRBJ1-5; maybe TRBD1 (6 bases). For the CDR3, the DNA is TGTGCCAGCACCGAAGGGAGGGGGAGTTACACCAATCAGCCCCAGCATTTT. It translates to CASTEGRGSYTNQPQHF.